These 7 T cell receptor beta chains share one sample of origin, sequenced in a study of CD8 T cells in ankylosing spondylitis. One entry per CDR3 protein, called by TCRdb with MiXCR from the 5' RACE reads. The table shows fewer than 400,000 distinct CDR3 sequences, with over 12% occurring only once. Material for sequencing was blood, either unsorted or a sorted T cell fraction (not recorded which). These receptors were taken from a male donor with ankylosing spondylitis or in good health (not recorded which).

This sequence joins TRBV29-1 and TRBJ2-2; D remains unclear. The V end was cut by 5 bases, the J end by 3 bases, with 1 base between. Germline V gene lookup returns CDR1 SQVTM and CDR2 ANQGSEA. This CDR3 region has 10 residues. DNA of the CDR3: TGCAGCGTTTACACCGGGGAGCTGTTTTTT. Its translation is CSVYTGELFF.

Ten or more counts support this clonotype. J is TRBJ2-2 and V is TRBV27; 7 nucleotides match TRBD2. CDR1 and CDR2 (germline): MNHEY, SMNVEV (reference sequence). CDR3 size: 16 residues. After removal of 6 bases from V and 1 base from J, the junction contained 8 bases not matched to a gene. This chain's CDR3 is CASRDRGGWNTGELFF. CDR3 nucleotide sequence: TGTGCCAGCAGGGACCGGGGAGGGTGGAACACCGGGGAGCTGTTTTTT.

This chain joins TRBV29-1 and TRBJ1-1, with 8 bases lining up with TRBD1. The CDR3 covers 14 residues. The germline V gene has CDR1 SQVTM and CDR2 ANQGSEA. Trimming at V came to 7 bases and at J to 1 base, leaving 8 bases not matched to a gene. The DNA of the CDR3 is TGCAGCGCATTTCCCGGGACAGGGAACACTGAAGCTTTCTTT. Its protein is CSAFPGTGNTEAFF.

The chain couples TRBV27 to TRBJ1-1; 7 bases are shared with TRBD1. Germline V CDR1 and CDR2: MNHEY, SMNVEV (reference sequence). V trimming: 6 bases; J trimming: 8 bases; junction bases outside the gene matches: 9. There are 13 residues in the CDR3. The CDR3 DNA reads as TGTGCCAGCAGATTCCAGGGGGTGAGCGAAGCTTTCTTT. Amino acids: CASRFQGVSEAFF.

As for this clonotype: A single base separates this from a much larger clone, so it may be a read error. The rearrangement joins TRBV29-1 to TRBJ2-3; D not certain. Germline CDR1 reads SQVTM; CDR2 reads ANQGSEA. V lost 5 bases and J 3 bases, leaving 9 bases between the germline ends. There are 12 residues in the CDR3. DNA for the CDR3: TGCAGCGTTCAGCAGGATACAGATACGCAGTATTTT. It encodes CSVQQDTDTQYF.

This clonotype was found a few times. Written as DNA, the CDR3 is TGTGCCAGCAGTGAATCCTGGCAGGGTGACGAGCAGTACTTC. Translated, it gives CASSESWQGDEQYF. This chain joins TRBV2 and TRBJ2-7; TRBD1 is a possible D gene (5 bases). V dropped 2 bases and J dropped 5 bases, with 13 bases sitting between them. This CDR3 region has 14 residues. Per the germline V gene, CDR1 is SNHLY and CDR2 is FYNNEI.

V and J are TRBV20-1 and TRBJ1-4, with TRBD1 matching over 9 bases. This CDR3 region has 13 residues. Trimming cost V 6 bases and J 5 bases; bases outside gene matches: 4. The V gene's germline CDR1 is DFQATT and CDR2 SNEGSKA (reference sequence). The CDR3 DNA reads as TGCAGTGCCCTCGGGACAGGGAATGAAAAACTGTTTTTT. Encoded protein: CSALGTGNEKLFF.